This TCR beta chain was found in a study of monozygotic twins with inflammatory bowel disease. Study-wide results and caveats: Discrimination among different T cell subtypes was not achievable. Possibly because of limited power, concordant and discordant twins showed no difference in repertoire similarity. Repertoires of patients may have been made more variable by differing immunosuppressive treatments.

Judged by frequency, this clonotype is medium-sized (0.01 to 0.1%). Its target is not known. CDR1 is SGHRS, CDR2 YFSETQ, per germline. This CDR3 is built from 16 residues. Following a re-call of the 5' RACE reads, TCRdb has one entry per CDR3 protein and lacks DNA. Reported are some 170,000 distinct CDR3 sequences; the ten largest clones contain 2.8%. The rearrangement links TRBV5-1 to TRBJ1-5; absent DNA, TCRdb's TRBD1 call cannot be checked. The sample taken for sequencing was blood. This TCR derives from a human donor with ulcerative colitis or Crohn's disease, or a healthy co-twin of an affected twin (not recorded which). The CDR3 sequence: CASSAGTGGFGQPQHF.